Sequencing of this T cell receptor (beta chain) was carried out in a study of cytomegalovirus exposure and HLA in healthy donors. CDR3 length equals 18 residues. The ends were cut back, 6 bases at V and 1 base at J, with 23 bases in the middle. The germline V gene encodes CDR1 MNHEY and CDR2 SMNVEV (reference sequence). Here immunoSEQ multiplex PCR was the method, and the copy in TCRdb shows in-frame clones only, minus some. This sample has tens of thousands of clones, with roughly 93% found just once. The chain couples TRBV27 to TRBJ2-3, with a weak D call TRBD1 (6 bases). Sequenced sample: PBMCs. This receptor was identified in a woman in her thirties in good health and CMV-seronegative. The CDR3 DNA reads TGTGCCAGCAGGGCTTCCCTACAGGGATTTCTCGGCACAGATACGCAGTATTTT. This encodes CASRASLQGFLGTDTQYF.